The TCR beta chain described here comes from a study of blood T cell repertoires in COVID-19. Study-wide context: Samples of COVID-19 (acute and convalescent) were obtained from the United States, Italy and Spain. Sample material is recorded as cDNA or gDNA derived from T cells, B-cell-depleted T cells, or PBMCs.

This clone was detected only a few times. This CDR3 is 12 amino acids long. V was trimmed by 6 bases and J by 5 bases, leaving 9 bases between them. Germline V gene data show CDR1 as MNHEY and CDR2 as SMNVEV (reference sequence). As originally analysed: Reference gene primer amplification in the assay estimated nucleated cell counts. The table came from immunoSEQ multiplex PCR; TCRdb's copy has only in-frame clones and leaves some out. The V and J calls and clone size were taken over from that table, and D and trimming were inferred from the DNA. In the table there are 240,000 or so clones, around 86% of which are singletons.

The sample comprised peripheral blood. The chain links TRBV27 to TRBJ2-3; D call uncertain. This TCR came from a woman in her sixties or seventies with active or convalescent COVID-19. DNA of the CDR3: TGTGCCAGCAGCCATCCAGGAGATACGCAGTATTTT. It yields the protein CASSHPGDTQYF.